Each of the 29 T cell receptor beta chains below was sequenced from the same sample in a study of response to subunit inactivated influenza vaccine. Each CDR3 protein is one row after TCRdb ran MiXCR on the RT-PCR reads. The sample holds approximately 300,000 distinct CDR3 sequences, approximately 20% seen once. The sequenced sample was PBMCs from blood, obtained roughly 20 months after vaccination. These receptors were taken from a man aged 50-75 years who received an inactivated influenza vaccine.

There are a few counts of this clonotype. This rearrangement joins TRBV15 to TRBJ2-3; 12 nucleotides match TRBD2. J lost 5 bases, V lost 6 bases, and 3 bases had no gene match. CDR1 and CDR2 (germline): LNHNV, YYDKDF (reference sequence). CDR3 size: 14 residues. CDR3 sequence reads: CATRLAGGLDTQYF. The CDR3 nucleotides are TGTGCCACCAGACTAGCGGGAGGTCTAGATACGCAGTATTTT.

The rearrangement joins TRBV29-1 to TRBJ2-2; TRBD2 matches at 8 bases. Per the germline V gene, CDR1 is SQVTM and CDR2 is ANQGSEA. V lost 2 bases, J lost 2 bases, and 7 bases stayed unmatched. There are 16 residues in the CDR3. The CDR3 DNA is TGCAGCGTTGAAAAGAGGATAGCGGGAAACACCGGGGAGCTGTTTTTT. The encoded protein is CSVEKRIAGNTGELFF.

The rearrangement joins TRBV7-3 to TRBJ2-3; D remains ambiguous. Germline V lookup: CDR1 SGHTA, CDR2 FQGTGA. V was shortened by 5 bases and J by 6 bases, with 12 bases between the two germline ends. The CDR3 is 13 residues long. CDR3 residues: CASSPSRVDTQYF. In nucleotides, the CDR3 is TGTGCCAGCAGCCCGTCTCGCGTTGATACGCAGTATTTT.

This clonotype was picked up many times. A read error may produce the germline difference seen at one junction end. The chain is built from TRBV20-1 and TRBJ1-1; weak D call: TRBD1 (6 bases). The CDR3 covers 14 residues. Germline assignment: CDR1 DFQATT and CDR2 SNEGSKA (reference sequence). CDR3 amino acids: CSARDFGGASEAFF. The CDR3 nucleotides read TGCAGTGCTAGAGATTTTGGGGGGGCGTCTGAGGCTTTCTTT.

This clonotype was counted between two and nine times. The chain links TRBV20-1 to TRBJ1-6; D is unclear. CDR3 length: 16 residues. V lost 3 bases and J 0 bases, leaving 12 bases between the germline ends. CDR1 and CDR2 (germline): DFQATT, SNEGSKA (reference sequence). The CDR3, as DNA: TGCAGTGCTAGTCGATCTTCGGGCTCCTATAATTCACCCCTCCACTTT. Residues: CSASRSSGSYNSPLHF.

V usage is TRBV7-9 and J usage is TRBJ2-5; 7 bases align to TRBD1. Germline CDR1 reads SEHNR; CDR2 reads FQNEAQ (reference sequence). The CDR3 covers 15 residues. With 5 bases clipped from V and 5 bases from J, the junction kept 11 bases outside the gene matches. The CDR3 sequence: CASSPRQGTEETQYF. The CDR3 region has the DNA TGTGCCAGCAGCCCACGACAGGGCACGGAGGAGACCCAGTACTTC.

The chain links TRBV13 to TRBJ1-5; D remains unclear. The length of the CDR3 is 14 residues. V dropped 6 bases and J dropped 1 base, with 10 bases sitting between them. Germline CDR1 and CDR2: PRHDT and FYEKMQ (reference sequence). The CDR3 reads CASSLRWSNQPQHF. DNA for the CDR3: TGTGCCAGCAGTCTAAGGTGGAGCAATCAGCCCCAGCATTTT.

CDR3: CASSPGGSYEQYF. CDR3 DNA: TGTGCCAGCTCACCAGGGGGCTCCTACGAGCAGTACTTC. This sequence joins TRBV18 and TRBJ2-7; D could derive from TRBD1 or TRBD2 (5 bases each). Trimming removed 2 bases at V and 0 bases at J, with 5 bases between. CDR1 KGHSH and CDR2 LQKENI come from the germline V gene. The CDR3 spans 13 residues.

This clonotype has more than one count but fewer than ten. The genes are TRBV19 and TRBJ2-3; 7 positions agree with TRBD2. After removal of 7 bases from V and 3 bases from J, the junction contained 13 bases not matched to a gene. The germline gives CDR1 LNHDA, CDR2 SQIVND (reference sequence). The CDR3 contains 16 residues. The CDR3 here is CASNPLGRRATDTQYF. CDR3 bases: TGTGCCAGTAATCCCCTCGGGAGGCGGGCAACAGATACGCAGTATTTT.

The chain employs TRBV12-3 or TRBV12-4 and TRBJ2-1; the D call may be TRBD1 or TRBD2 (6 bases each). V dropped 7 bases and J dropped 8 bases, with 18 bases sitting between them. CDR3 length: 14 amino acids. This CDR3 is CASMAGGPRDEQFF. DNA for the CDR3: TGTGCCAGCATGGCTGGGGGGCCTCGAGATGAGCAGTTCTTC.

V gene TRBV5-6 combines with J gene TRBJ2-5; 7 nucleotides match TRBD1. Per the germline V gene, CDR1 is SGHDT and CDR2 is YYEEEE. V lost 0 bases and J lost 6; bases outside the gene matches: 8. The CDR3 extends over 15 amino acids. CDR3 residues: CASSLDVGGRQTQYF. CDR3 DNA: TGTGCCAGCAGCTTGGACGTAGGGGGCAGGCAGACCCAGTACTTC.

This clonotype turned up a few times. The gene calls are TRBV18 and TRBJ1-1, with no clear D. The CDR3 spans 15 residues. Germline V lookup: CDR1 KGHSH, CDR2 LQKENI. Trimming cost V 4 bases and J 0 bases, with 12 bases left between them. The CDR3 region has the DNA TGTGCCAGCTCACTGGTGGGCAGCTTGAACACTGAAGCTTTCTTT. Its translation is CASSLVGSLNTEAFF.

V usage is TRBV20-1 and J usage is TRBJ1-5, with 10 bases identical to TRBD1. The junction had 11 bases not matched to a gene; V was cut back by 5 bases and J by 7 bases. This CDR3 contains 15 residues. Germline assignment: CDR1 DFQATT and CDR2 SNEGSKA (reference sequence). The CDR3 spells CSASDRGGMGQPQHF. In DNA form, the CDR3 reads TGCAGTGCTTCGGACAGGGGGGGAATGGGGCAGCCCCAGCATTTT.

This clonotype was seen a few times. The chain has TRBV4-3 and TRBJ1-5; TRBD1 is a possible D gene (5 bases). With 0 bases removed from V and 7 bases from J, the gap between germline ends came to 16 bases. Germline V gene data show CDR1 as LGHNA and CDR2 as YSLEER. The CDR3 runs to 16 residues. The CDR3 loop is CASSQDRKRGGQPQHF. DNA of the CDR3: TGCGCCAGCAGCCAAGATCGTAAAAGGGGTGGACAGCCCCAGCATTTT.

This clonotype has more than one count but fewer than ten. The V and J genes are TRBV29-1 and TRBJ2-1; D might be TRBD1 (6 bases). The CDR3 has 10 residues. The V end lost 3 bases, the J end lost 12 bases, and 9 bases lay between the germline ends. Per germline, CDR1 SQVTM and CDR2 ANQGSEA. In DNA form, the CDR3 reads TGCAGCGTTGAGACAGGAAGGCAGTTCTTC. This sequence encodes CSVETGRQFF.

The chain carries TRBV19 and TRBJ1-5; tentative D call: TRBD1 (6 bases). Trimming removed 6 bases from V and 2 bases from J, with 17 bases in between. This CDR3 is built from 16 residues. Germline CDR1 is LNHDA and CDR2 is SQIVND (reference sequence). CDR3 coding DNA: TGTGCCAGTAGCTTGGGGGGGGGCTCGGGCAATCAGCCCCAGCATTTT. As protein: CASSLGGGSGNQPQHF.

This clonotype was counted only a few times. The rearrangement links TRBV12-3 or TRBV12-4 to TRBJ2-1; D is possibly TRBD2 (5 bases). Trimming took 8 bases from V and 7 from J, leaving 18 bases between them. This CDR3 spans 14 amino acids. This CDR3 reads CASGTSNVRNEQFF. The CDR3 DNA follows: TGTGCCAGCGGTACTAGTAACGTGCGGAATGAGCAGTTCTTC.

The gene calls are TRBV10-3 and TRBJ2-1, with 9 bases lining up with TRBD2. With V trimmed by 4 bases and J by 4 bases, 8 bases remained unmatched. Germline lookup yields CDR1 ENHRY and CDR2 SYGVKD. The length of the CDR3 is 16 residues. As DNA, the CDR3 is TGTGCCATCAGTGCCCCCCTTAGCGGGAGATACAATGAGCAGTTCTTC. It is translated as CAISAPLSGRYNEQFF.

The genes are TRBV20-1 and TRBJ2-7; a possible D gene is TRBD1 (6 bases). CDR3 length equals 13 residues. The V end was cut by 6 bases, the J end by 4 bases, with 16 bases between. The V gene's germline CDR1 is DFQATT and CDR2 SNEGSKA (reference sequence). The CDR3 loop is CSAGVGGSYEQYF. CDR3 DNA: TGCAGTGCCGGGGTAGGGGGATCTTACGAGCAGTACTTC.

This clonotype appeared a few times. One end of the junction does not line up with germline, which may come from a read error. The chain carries TRBV4-2 and TRBJ1-4, with D perhaps matching TRBD1 (5 bases). The CDR3 consists of 15 residues. CDR1 LGHNA and CDR2 YNFKEQ come from the germline V gene. The CDR3 sequence: CASTQRGATNEKLFF. The DNA for the CDR3 is TGTGCCAGCACCCAAAGAGGGGCAACTAATGAAAAACTGTTTTTT.

This clonotype has only a few counts. This chain uses TRBV6-1 with TRBJ2-1; tentatively, D is TRBD1 (5 bases). This CDR3 is built from 13 residues. Between the trimmed V and J ends, which lost 10 bases and 4 bases, there was a span of 14 bases. Germline V CDR1 and CDR2: MNHNS, SASEGT. CDR3 coding DNA: TGTGCCACCCAAACAGGACCTTACAATGAGCAGTTCTTC. Translated, it gives CATQTGPYNEQFF.

This clonotype has more than one count but fewer than ten. The chain carries TRBV20-1 and TRBJ1-4, with 8 bases matching TRBD1. CDR1 is DFQATT, CDR2 SNEGSKA, per germline (reference sequence). CDR3 size: 15 residues. This chain's CDR3 is CRAGQGLWTNEKLFF. The CDR3 DNA reads as TGCAGGGCCGGACAGGGACTATGGACTAATGAAAAACTGTTTTTT.

The CDR3 reads CASSQDLGWPIYF. For the CDR3, the DNA is TGTGCCAGCAGCCAAGATCTAGGCTGGCCCATATATTTT. The chain employs TRBV14 and TRBJ1-3; D gene ambiguous. This CDR3 has 13 amino acids. The germline CDR1 and CDR2 sequences are SGHDN and FVKESK. With 0 bases removed from V and 11 bases from J, the gap between germline ends came to 11 bases.

The gene calls are TRBV6-5 and TRBJ2-6; D remains ambiguous. Germline values: CDR1 MNHEY, CDR2 SVGAGI. This CDR3 has 15 amino acids. V lost 0 bases and J 2 bases, leaving 5 bases between the germline ends. This CDR3 reads CASSYSNTGANVLTF. The CDR3 nucleotides are TGTGCCAGCAGTTACTCGAACACTGGGGCCAACGTCCTGACTTTC.

The rearrangement links TRBV3-1 to TRBJ2-1; TRBD2 matches 10 bases. Unmatched junction bases numbered 14, after V lost 0 bases and J lost 12 bases. Germline V gene data show CDR1 as LGHDT and CDR2 as YNNKEL (reference sequence). There are 17 residues in the CDR3. This CDR3 is CASSQDLRLAGELGQFF. The CDR3 region has the DNA TGTGCCAGCAGCCAAGATTTGCGTCTAGCGGGGGAACTGGGGCAGTTCTTC.

This clonotype was picked up a small number of times. V is TRBV12-3 or TRBV12-4 and J is TRBJ2-2; no clear D. The CDR3 has 17 residues. V shed 6 bases and J shed 0 bases, with 17 bases lying between them. CDR3: CASSKPTPQSNTGELFF. The DNA of the CDR3 is TGTGCCAGCAGCAAACCCACCCCTCAATCGAACACCGGGGAGCTGTTTTTT.

The sample holds a few counts of this clonotype. Written as DNA, the CDR3 is TGTGCCAGCAGCTTGAGGTCAGCGGCTAACTATGGCTACACCTTC. It specifies CASSLRSAANYGYTF. V and J are TRBV7-8 and TRBJ1-2; D not resolved. Germline CDR1 reads SGHVS; CDR2 reads FQNEAQ. This CDR3 comprises 15 residues. Trimming took off 3 bases at V and 0 bases at J, with 11 bases between the two ends.

V usage is TRBV7-9 and J usage is TRBJ2-1, with 9 nucleotides matching TRBD1. The ends lost 5 bases at V and 6 bases at J; junction bases unmatched: 14. Germline CDR1 SEHNR, CDR2 FQNEAQ (reference sequence). The CDR3 is made up of 17 amino acids. The CDR3 DNA follows: TGTGCCAGCAGCCCAACCTTGACCGGGACAGGGAGCAATGAGCAGTTCTTC. Translation gives CASSPTLTGTGSNEQFF.

The chain has TRBV4-2 and TRBJ1-1; D remains ambiguous. The CDR3 length is 15 residues. The V gene's germline CDR1 is LGHNA and CDR2 YNFKEQ. With 1 base removed from V and 2 bases from J, the gap between germline ends came to 11 bases. The CDR3 coding sequence is TGTGCCAGCAGCCAAGGAGTAGGGCGCAACACTGAAGCTTTCTTT. It translates to CASSQGVGRNTEAFF.